The clone carrying this T cell receptor (beta chain) occurred a few times. Antigen unknown. These data come from a study of cytomegalovirus exposure and HLA in healthy donors. Whole-study results and caveats: Overall, roughly 150 TCR beta chains were annotated as cytomegalovirus-associated.

The CDR3 runs 12 residues. In germline, CDR1 is SGHTA, CDR2 FQGNSA. The V end was cut by 3 bases, the J end by 0 bases, with 2 bases between. The PCR used 60 Vbeta and 13 Jbeta primers. The assay was immunoSEQ multiplex PCR, and TCRdb's table has in-frame clones only and misses some. The profile shows about 190,000 clones, around 81% of them singletons. The TCR comes from a man aged 18 to 29 in good health and CMV-seronegative. The chain combines TRBV7-2 with TRBJ2-5; unclear D gene. The sample taken for sequencing was PBMCs. The CDR3: CASSFNQETQYF. In DNA form, the CDR3 reads TGTGCCAGCAGCTTTAACCAAGAGACCCAGTACTTC.